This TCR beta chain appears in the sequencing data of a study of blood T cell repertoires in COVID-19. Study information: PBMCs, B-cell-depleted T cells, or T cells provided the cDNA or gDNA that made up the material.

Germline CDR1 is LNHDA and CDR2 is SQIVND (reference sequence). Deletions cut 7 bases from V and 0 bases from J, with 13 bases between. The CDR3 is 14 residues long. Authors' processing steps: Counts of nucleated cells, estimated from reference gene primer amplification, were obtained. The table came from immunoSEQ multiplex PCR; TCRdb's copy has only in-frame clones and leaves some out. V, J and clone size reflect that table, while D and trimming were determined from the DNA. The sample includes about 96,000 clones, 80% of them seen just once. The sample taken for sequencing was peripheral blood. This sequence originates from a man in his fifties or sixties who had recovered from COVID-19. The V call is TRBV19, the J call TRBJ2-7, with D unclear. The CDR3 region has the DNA TGTGCCAGTAAAATTTTGGCTAGCTCCTACGAGCAGTACTTC. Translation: CASKILASSYEQYF.